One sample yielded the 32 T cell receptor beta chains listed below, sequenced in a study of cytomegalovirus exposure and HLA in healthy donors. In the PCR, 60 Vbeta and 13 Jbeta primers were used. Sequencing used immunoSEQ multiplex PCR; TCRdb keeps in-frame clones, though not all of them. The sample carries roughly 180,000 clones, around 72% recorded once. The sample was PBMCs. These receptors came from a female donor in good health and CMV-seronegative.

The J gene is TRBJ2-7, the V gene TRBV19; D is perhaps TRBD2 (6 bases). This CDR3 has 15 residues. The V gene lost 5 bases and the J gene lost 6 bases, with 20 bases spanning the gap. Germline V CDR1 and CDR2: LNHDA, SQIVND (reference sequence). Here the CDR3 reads CASSQRRGLGGEQYF. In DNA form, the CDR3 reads TGTGCCAGTAGTCAGCGGCGGGGACTCGGAGGCGAGCAGTACTTC.

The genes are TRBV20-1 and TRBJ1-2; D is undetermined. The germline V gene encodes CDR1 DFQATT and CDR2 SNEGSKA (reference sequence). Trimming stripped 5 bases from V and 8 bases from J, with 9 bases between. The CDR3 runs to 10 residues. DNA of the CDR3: TGCAGTGCTGGGCCACGGGGCTACACCTTC. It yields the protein CSAGPRGYTF.

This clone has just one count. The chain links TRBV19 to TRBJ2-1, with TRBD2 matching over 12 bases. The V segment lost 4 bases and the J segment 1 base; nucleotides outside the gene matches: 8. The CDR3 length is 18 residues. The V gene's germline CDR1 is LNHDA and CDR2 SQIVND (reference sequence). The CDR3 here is CASSTSGLAGWSYNEQFF. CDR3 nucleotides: TGTGCCAGTAGTACCAGCGGACTAGCGGGATGGTCCTACAATGAGCAGTTCTTC.

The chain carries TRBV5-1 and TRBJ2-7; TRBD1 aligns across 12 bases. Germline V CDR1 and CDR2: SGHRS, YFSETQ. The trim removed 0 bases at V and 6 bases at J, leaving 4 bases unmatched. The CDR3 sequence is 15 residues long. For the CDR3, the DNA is TGCGCCAGCAGCTTGGCAGGGACAGGGGGCGTCGAGCAGTACTTC. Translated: CASSLAGTGGVEQYF.

CDR3 in amino acids: CASSPSGGRVSEQFF. CDR3 DNA: TGCGCCAGCAGTCCCTCAGGCGGGAGGGTAAGTGAGCAGTTCTTC. The chain combines TRBV4-3 with TRBJ2-1; 9 bases are a match to TRBD2. The CDR3 runs to 15 residues. Unmatched junction bases numbered 12, after V lost 6 bases and J lost 9 bases. The germline V gene encodes CDR1 LGHNA and CDR2 YSLEER.

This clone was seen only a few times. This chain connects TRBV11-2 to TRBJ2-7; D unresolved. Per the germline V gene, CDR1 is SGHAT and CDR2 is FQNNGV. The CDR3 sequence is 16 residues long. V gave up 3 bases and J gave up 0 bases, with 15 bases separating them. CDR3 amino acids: CASSFSLAETSYEQYF. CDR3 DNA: TGTGCCAGCAGCTTTTCGTTGGCGGAAACCTCCTACGAGCAGTACTTC.

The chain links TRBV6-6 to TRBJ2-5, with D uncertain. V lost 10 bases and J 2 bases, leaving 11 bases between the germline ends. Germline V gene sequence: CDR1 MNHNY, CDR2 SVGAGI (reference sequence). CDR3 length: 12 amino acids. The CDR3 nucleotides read TGTGCCACCCAGGCCCCTCAAGAGACCCAGTACTTC. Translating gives CATQAPQETQYF.

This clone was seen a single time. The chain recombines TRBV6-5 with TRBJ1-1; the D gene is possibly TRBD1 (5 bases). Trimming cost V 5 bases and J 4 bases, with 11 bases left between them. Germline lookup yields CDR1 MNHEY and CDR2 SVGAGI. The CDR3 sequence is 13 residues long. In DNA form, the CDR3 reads TGTGCCAGCAGTAAGCCGGGGGTCACTGAAGCTTTCTTT. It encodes CASSKPGVTEAFF.

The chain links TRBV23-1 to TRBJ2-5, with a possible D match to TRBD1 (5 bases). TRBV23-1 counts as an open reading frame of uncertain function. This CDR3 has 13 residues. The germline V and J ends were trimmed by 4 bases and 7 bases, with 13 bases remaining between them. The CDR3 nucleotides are TGCGCCAGCAGTCGGCAGGGTAGGGGGACCCAGTACTTC. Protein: CASSRQGRGTQYF.

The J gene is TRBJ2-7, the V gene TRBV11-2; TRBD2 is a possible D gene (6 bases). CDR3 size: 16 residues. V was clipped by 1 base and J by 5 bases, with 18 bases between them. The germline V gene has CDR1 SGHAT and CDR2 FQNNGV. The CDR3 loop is CASSLATGPTGDEQYF. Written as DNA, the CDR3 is TGTGCCAGCAGCTTAGCAACAGGACCGACGGGGGACGAGCAGTACTTC.

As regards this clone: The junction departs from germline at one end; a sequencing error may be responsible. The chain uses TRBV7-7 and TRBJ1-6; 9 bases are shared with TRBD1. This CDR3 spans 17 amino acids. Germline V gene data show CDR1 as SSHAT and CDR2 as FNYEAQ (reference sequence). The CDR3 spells CASSVDRGDSYNSPLHF. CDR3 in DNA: TGTGCTAGCAGCGTCGACAGGGGGGACTCCTATAATTCACCCCTCCACTTT.

CDR3 protein: CASSSGTGPYEQYF. Written as DNA, the CDR3 is TGTGCCAGCAGCTCTGGGACAGGGCCTTACGAGCAGTACTTC. V and J are TRBV7-3 and TRBJ2-7; TRBD1 agrees at 9 bases. The CDR3 consists of 14 residues. The germline gives CDR1 SGHTA, CDR2 FQGTGA. With V trimmed by 4 bases and J by 4 bases, 5 bases remained unmatched.

The DNA for the CDR3 is TGTGCCAGCAGCGTCGGGGTTGGAGATGAGCAGTTCTTC. Residues: CASSVGVGDEQFF. The chain recombines TRBV9 with TRBJ2-1; D might be TRBD2 (5 bases). The germline V gene encodes CDR1 SGDLS and CDR2 YYNGEE. Trimming left V 2 bases short and J 8 bases short, with 11 bases between. CDR3 length: 13 residues.

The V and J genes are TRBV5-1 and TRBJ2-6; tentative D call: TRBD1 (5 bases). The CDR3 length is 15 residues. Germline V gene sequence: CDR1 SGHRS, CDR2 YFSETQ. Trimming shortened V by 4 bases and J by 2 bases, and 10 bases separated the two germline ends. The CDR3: CASSHQGPGANVLTF. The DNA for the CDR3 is TGCGCCAGCAGCCATCAGGGTCCTGGGGCCAACGTCCTGACTTTC.

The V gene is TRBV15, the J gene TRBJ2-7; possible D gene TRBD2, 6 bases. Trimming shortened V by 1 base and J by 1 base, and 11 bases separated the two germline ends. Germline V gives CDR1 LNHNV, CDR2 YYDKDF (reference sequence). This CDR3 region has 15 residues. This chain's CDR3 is CATSRGAGRSYEQYF. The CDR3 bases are TGTGCCACCAGCAGAGGGGCGGGGCGATCCTACGAGCAGTACTTC. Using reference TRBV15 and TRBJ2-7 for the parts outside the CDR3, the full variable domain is DAMVIQNPRYQVTQFGKPVTLSCSQTLNHNVMYWYQQKSSQAPKLLFHYYDKDFNNEADTPDNFQSRRPNTSFCFLDIRSPGLGDTAMYLCATSRGAGRSYEQYFGPGTRLTVT.

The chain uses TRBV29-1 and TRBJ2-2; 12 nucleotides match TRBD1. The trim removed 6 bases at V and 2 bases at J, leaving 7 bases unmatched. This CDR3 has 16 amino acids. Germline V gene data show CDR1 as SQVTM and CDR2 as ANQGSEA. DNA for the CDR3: TGCAGCGTGGGACAGGGGGCCAGGCGAAACACCGGGGAGCTGTTTTTT. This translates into CSVGQGARRNTGELFF.

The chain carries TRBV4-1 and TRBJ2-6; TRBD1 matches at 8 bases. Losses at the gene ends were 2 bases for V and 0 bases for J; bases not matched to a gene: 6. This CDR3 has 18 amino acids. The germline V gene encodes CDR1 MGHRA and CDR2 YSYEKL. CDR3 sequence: CASSQPRDRNSGANVLTF. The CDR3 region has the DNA TGCGCCAGCAGCCAACCCCGGGACAGGAACTCTGGGGCCAACGTCCTGACTTTC.

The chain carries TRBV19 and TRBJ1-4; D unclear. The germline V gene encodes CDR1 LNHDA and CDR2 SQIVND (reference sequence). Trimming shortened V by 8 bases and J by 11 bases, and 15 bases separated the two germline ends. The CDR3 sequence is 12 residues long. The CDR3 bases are TGTGCCAGTGGTTCCGGGAACGGGAAACTGTTTTTT. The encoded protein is CASGSGNGKLFF.

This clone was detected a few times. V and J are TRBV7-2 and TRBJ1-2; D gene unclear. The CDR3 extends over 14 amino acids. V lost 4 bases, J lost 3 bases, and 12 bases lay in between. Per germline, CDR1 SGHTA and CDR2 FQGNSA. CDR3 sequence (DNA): TGTGCCAGCAGCTCGCGATCCGCCGACTATGGCTACACCTTC. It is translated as CASSSRSADYGYTF.

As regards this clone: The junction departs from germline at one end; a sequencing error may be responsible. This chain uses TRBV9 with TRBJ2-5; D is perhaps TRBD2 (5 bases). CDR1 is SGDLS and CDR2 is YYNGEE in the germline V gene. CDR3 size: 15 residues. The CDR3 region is CASNVGGGPQETQYF. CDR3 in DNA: TGTGCCAGCAACGTAGGAGGCGGCCCTCAAGAGACCCAGTACTTC. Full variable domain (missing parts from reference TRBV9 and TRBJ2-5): DSGVTQTPKHLITATGQRVTLRCSPRSGDLSVYWYQQSLDQGLQFLIQYYNGEERAKGNILERFSAQQFPDLHSELNLSSLELGDSALYFCASNVGGGPQETQYFGPGTRLLVL.

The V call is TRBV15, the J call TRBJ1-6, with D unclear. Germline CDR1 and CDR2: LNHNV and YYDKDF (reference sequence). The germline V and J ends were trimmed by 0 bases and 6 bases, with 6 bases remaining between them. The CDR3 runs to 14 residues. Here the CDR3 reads CATSRDSSNSPLHF. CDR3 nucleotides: TGTGCCACCAGCAGAGATAGCAGTAATTCACCCCTCCACTTT.

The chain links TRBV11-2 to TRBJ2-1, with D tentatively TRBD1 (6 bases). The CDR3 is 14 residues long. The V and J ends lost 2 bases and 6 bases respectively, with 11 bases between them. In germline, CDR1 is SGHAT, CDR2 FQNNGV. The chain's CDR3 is CASSLWGRINEQFF. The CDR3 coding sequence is TGTGCCAGCAGCTTATGGGGGCGCATCAATGAGCAGTTCTTC.

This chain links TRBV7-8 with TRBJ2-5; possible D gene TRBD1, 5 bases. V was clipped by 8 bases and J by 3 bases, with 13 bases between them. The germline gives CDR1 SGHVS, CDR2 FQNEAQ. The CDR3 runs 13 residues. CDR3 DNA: TGTGCCAGCGCCAGGAGCAGGGAAGAGACCCAGTACTTC. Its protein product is CASARSREETQYF.

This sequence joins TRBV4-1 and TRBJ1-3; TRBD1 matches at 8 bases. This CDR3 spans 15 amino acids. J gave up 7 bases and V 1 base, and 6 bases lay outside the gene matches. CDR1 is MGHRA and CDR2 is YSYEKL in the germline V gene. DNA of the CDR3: TGCGCCAGCAGCCAAGGAGACAGGGGTGTGAACACCATATATTTT. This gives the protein CASSQGDRGVNTIYF.

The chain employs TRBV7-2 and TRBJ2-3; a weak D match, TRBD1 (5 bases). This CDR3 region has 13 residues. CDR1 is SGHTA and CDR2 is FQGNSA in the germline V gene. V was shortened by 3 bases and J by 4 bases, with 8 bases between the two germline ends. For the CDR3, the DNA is TGTGCCAGCAGCTTCAGCAGGGCAGATACGCAGTATTTT. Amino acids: CASSFSRADTQYF.

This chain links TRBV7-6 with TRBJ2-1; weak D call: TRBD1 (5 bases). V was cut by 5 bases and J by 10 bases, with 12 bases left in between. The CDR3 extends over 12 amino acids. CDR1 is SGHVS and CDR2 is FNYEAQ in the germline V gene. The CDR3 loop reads CASSRDSGEQFF. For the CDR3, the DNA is TGTGCCAGCAGCCGAGACAGTGGGGAGCAGTTCTTC.

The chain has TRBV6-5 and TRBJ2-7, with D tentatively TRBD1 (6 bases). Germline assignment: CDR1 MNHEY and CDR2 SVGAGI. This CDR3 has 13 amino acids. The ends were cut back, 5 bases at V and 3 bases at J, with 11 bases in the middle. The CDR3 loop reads CASSGGQLYEQYF. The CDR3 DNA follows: TGTGCCAGCAGTGGAGGACAGCTCTACGAGCAGTACTTC.

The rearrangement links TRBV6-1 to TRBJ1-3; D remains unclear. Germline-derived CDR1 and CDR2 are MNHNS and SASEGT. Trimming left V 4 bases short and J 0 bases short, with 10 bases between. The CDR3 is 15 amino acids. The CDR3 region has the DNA TGTGCCAGCAGTGCCGCGACAAACTCTGGAAACACCATATATTTT. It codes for CASSAATNSGNTIYF.

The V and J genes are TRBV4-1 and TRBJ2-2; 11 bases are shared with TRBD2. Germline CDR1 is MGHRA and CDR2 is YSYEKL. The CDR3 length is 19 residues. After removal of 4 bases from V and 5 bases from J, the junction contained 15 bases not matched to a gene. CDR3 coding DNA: TGCGCCAGCAGCCCGCGACTACTAGCGGGGGTTCTAAGAACCGGGGAGCTGTTTTTT. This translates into CASSPRLLAGVLRTGELFF.

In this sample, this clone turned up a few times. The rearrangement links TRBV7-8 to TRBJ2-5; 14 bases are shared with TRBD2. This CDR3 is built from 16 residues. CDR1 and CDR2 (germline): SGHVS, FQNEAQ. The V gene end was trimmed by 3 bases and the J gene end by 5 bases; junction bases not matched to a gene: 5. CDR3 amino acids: CASSFQTSGRGETQYF. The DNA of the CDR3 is TGTGCCAGCAGCTTCCAGACTAGCGGGAGGGGTGAGACCCAGTACTTC.

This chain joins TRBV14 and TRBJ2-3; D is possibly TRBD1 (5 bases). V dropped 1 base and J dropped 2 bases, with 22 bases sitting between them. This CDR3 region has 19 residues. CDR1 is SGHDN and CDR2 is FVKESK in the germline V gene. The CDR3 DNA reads TGTGCCAGCAGCCAAGGAGGTATGTTGCGACAGCTCGCCACAGATACGCAGTATTTT. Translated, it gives CASSQGGMLRQLATDTQYF. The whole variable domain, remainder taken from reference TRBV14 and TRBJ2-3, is EAGVTQFPSHSVIEKGQTVTLRCDPISGHDNLYWYRRVMGKEIKFLLHFVKESKQDESGMPNNRFLAERTGGTYSTLKVQPAELEDSGVYFCASSQGGMLRQLATDTQYFGPGTRLTVL.

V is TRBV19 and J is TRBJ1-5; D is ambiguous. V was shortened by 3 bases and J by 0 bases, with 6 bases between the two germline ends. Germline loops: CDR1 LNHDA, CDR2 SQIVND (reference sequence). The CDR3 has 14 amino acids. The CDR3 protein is CASSIRDSNQPQHF. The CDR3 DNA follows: TGTGCCAGTAGTATCCGGGATAGCAATCAGCCCCAGCATTTT.